Each of the 30 T cell receptor beta chains below was sequenced from the same sample in a study of T-cell reconstitution after alpha-beta-depleted transplantation in children. The TCRbeta library incorporated unique molecular identifiers. TCRdb passed the PCR reads through MiXCR, listing each CDR3 protein once. The table has about 610,000 distinct CDR3 sequences, roughly 10% seen once. The sample consisted of PBMCs from the stem cell graft donor, taken from the stem cell graft. These receptors came from a human donor who donated a stem cell graft to a child with acute myeloid leukemia.

This clonotype was observed a few times. This sequence joins TRBV28 and TRBJ2-5, with no clear D. The CDR3 runs 14 residues. V shed 3 bases and J shed 6 bases, with 14 bases lying between them. Germline V gives CDR1 MDHEN, CDR2 SYDVKM. This CDR3 reads CASSLEVGGQTQYF. The DNA of the CDR3 is TGTGCCAGCAGTTTGGAAGTGGGTGGACAGACCCAGTACTTC. The variable domain in full, with the rest retrieved from reference TRBV28 and TRBJ2-5, is DVKVTQSSRYLVKRTGEKVFLECVQDMDHENMFWYRQDPGLGLRLIYFSYDVKMKEKGDIPEGYSVSREKKERFSLILESASTNQTSMYLCASSLEVGGQTQYFGPGTRLLVL.

This clonotype was found a few times. The genes are TRBV7-9 and TRBJ1-4; no reliable D call. The germline V gene has CDR1 SEHNR and CDR2 FQNEAQ (reference sequence). CDR3 length: 14 residues. V was trimmed by 4 bases and J by 0 bases, leaving 6 bases between them. Here the CDR3 DNA reads TGTGCCAGCAGCTCCTTAGCAACTAATGAAAAACTGTTTTTT. Translating it yields CASSSLATNEKLFF.

This clonotype was seen repeatedly, ten times or more. The V call is TRBV11-1, the J call TRBJ2-1; TRBD2 matches 12 bases. This CDR3 contains 20 residues. With 0 bases clipped from V and 0 bases from J, the junction kept 9 bases outside the gene matches. Germline loops: CDR1 SGHAT, CDR2 FQDESV (reference sequence). The CDR3 sequence: CASSLALGLAGGSSYNEQFF. Written as DNA, the CDR3 is TGTGCCAGCAGCTTAGCCCTAGGGCTAGCGGGAGGGAGCTCCTACAATGAGCAGTTCTTC.

This clonotype showed up just a few times. The chain links TRBV20-1 to TRBJ1-1; D uncertain. V lost 5 bases and J 0 bases, leaving 13 bases between the germline ends. The CDR3 is 14 amino acids. Germline V gene data show CDR1 as DFQATT and CDR2 as SNEGSKA (reference sequence). The CDR3 sequence is CSAGGSVMNTEAFF. The CDR3 DNA reads as TGCAGTGCTGGTGGAAGCGTTATGAACACTGAAGCTTTCTTT.

V usage is TRBV10-3 and J usage is TRBJ2-1; the match to TRBD2 covers 11 bases. J lost 5 bases, V lost 11 bases, and 8 bases had no gene match. Germline lookup yields CDR1 ENHRY and CDR2 SYGVKD. The CDR3 extends over 14 amino acids. CDR3 sequence: CASLGTSGNNEQFF. CDR3 nucleotides: TGTGCCTCCCTCGGGACTAGCGGTAACAATGAGCAGTTCTTC.

This clonotype was counted between two and nine times. This chain links TRBV20-1 with TRBJ2-7, with 9 bases fitting TRBD2. Germline-derived CDR1 and CDR2 are DFQATT and SNEGSKA (reference sequence). With V trimmed by 3 bases and J by 2 bases, 8 bases remained unmatched. This CDR3 spans 15 amino acids. CDR3 in amino acids: CSASGGREGTYEQYF. The CDR3 bases are TGCAGTGCTAGTGGGGGGCGGGAGGGGACCTACGAGCAGTACTTC.

This clonotype was picked up a small number of times. The rearrangement joins TRBV20-1 to TRBJ1-4; D gene ambiguous. Trimming pared 3 bases from V and 10 bases from J, leaving 15 bases between. The germline CDR1 and CDR2 sequences are DFQATT and SNEGSKA (reference sequence). CDR3 length: 13 residues. CDR3 protein: CSARGRVGGKLFF. CDR3 DNA: TGCAGTGCTAGGGGAAGGGTAGGCGGAAAACTGTTTTTT.

This clonotype was recorded at least ten times. The chain employs TRBV29-1 and TRBJ1-5, with D possibly being TRBD1 (6 bases). With 4 bases removed from V and 4 bases from J, the gap between germline ends came to 8 bases. This CDR3 contains 12 residues. Germline CDR1 is SQVTM and CDR2 is ANQGSEA. DNA of the CDR3: TGCAGCGTTGGGACAGTTAATCAGCCCCAGCATTTT. Amino acid sequence: CSVGTVNQPQHF.

The chain recombines TRBV20-1 with TRBJ2-7; 9 nucleotides match TRBD2. The CDR3 contains 14 residues. CDR1 DFQATT and CDR2 SNEGSKA come from the germline V gene (reference sequence). V lost 2 bases, J lost 4 bases, and 6 bases stayed unmatched. The CDR3 DNA reads TGCAGTGCTAGATCCCGTAGCGGGAGATACGAGCAGTACTTC. It translates to CSARSRSGRYEQYF.

This clonotype was observed a handful of times. This chain joins TRBV7-2 and TRBJ1-1; possibly TRBD1 for D (6 bases). The V end lost 1 base, the J end lost 4 bases, and 16 bases lay between the germline ends. The CDR3 has 16 residues. The germline CDR1 and CDR2 sequences are SGHTA and FQGNSA. CDR3 in amino acids: CASSLGGGRGGTEAFF. CDR3 sequence (DNA): TGTGCCAGCAGCTTAGGGGGGGGGCGAGGAGGCACTGAAGCTTTCTTT.

This clonotype was observed many times. This chain uses TRBV28 with TRBJ2-7; 7 bases are a match to TRBD1. From germline, CDR1 is MDHEN and CDR2 SYDVKM. The CDR3 extends over 13 amino acids. V shed 5 bases and J 4 bases; nucleotides not matched to a gene: 5. The CDR3: CASSPPGQYEQYF. The CDR3 region has the DNA TGTGCCAGCAGTCCCCCGGGACAGTACGAGCAGTACTTC.

This clonotype was observed at least ten times. This sequence joins TRBV27 and TRBJ2-1; 10 bases fit TRBD2. The V segment lost 2 bases and the J segment 9 bases; nucleotides outside the gene matches: 7. The CDR3 spans 15 residues. The germline V gene encodes CDR1 MNHEY and CDR2 SMNVEV (reference sequence). DNA for the CDR3: TGTGCCAGCAGTTTAGGGGTAGCGGGAGGAGCTGAGCAGTTCTTC. Translation: CASSLGVAGGAEQFF.

This clonotype was observed many times. The chain recombines TRBV6-1 with TRBJ1-1; the D gene is possibly TRBD1 (5 bases). Trimming removed 6 bases from V and 1 base from J, with 18 bases in between. Germline V gene data show CDR1 as MNHNS and CDR2 as SASEGT. The CDR3 length is 16 residues. In DNA form, the CDR3 reads TGTGCCAGCAGAAATCCACTGGGCGGGGGGAACACTGAAGCTTTCTTT. Its translation: CASRNPLGGGNTEAFF.

This chain joins TRBV15 and TRBJ2-7; D might be TRBD2 (5 bases). Germline V gene lookup returns CDR1 LNHNV and CDR2 YYDKDF (reference sequence). Trimming took off 3 bases at V and 4 bases at J, with 16 bases between the two ends. The CDR3 is 15 residues long. The CDR3: CATSSPLYGGYEQYF. CDR3 nucleotide sequence: TGTGCCACCAGCAGCCCCCTATATGGCGGGTACGAGCAGTACTTC.

This clonotype was recorded many times. The chain has TRBV20-1 and TRBJ2-7; no reliable D call. Germline values: CDR1 DFQATT, CDR2 SNEGSKA (reference sequence). The CDR3 sequence is 13 residues long. Trimming took off 6 bases at V and 1 base at J, with 13 bases between the two ends. In DNA form, the CDR3 reads TGCAGTGCCCAAGTGGAGATTTCCTACGAGCAGTACTTC. Translating gives CSAQVEISYEQYF.

The V gene is TRBV24-1, the J gene TRBJ1-1, with no clear D. Between the trimmed V and J ends, which lost 5 bases and 12 bases, there was a span of 18 bases. In germline, CDR1 is KGHDR, CDR2 SFDVKD. CDR3 size: 13 residues. CDR3 DNA sequence: TGTGCCACCAGTGCTCCGGGCCGTCTCGAGACTTTCTTT. Its protein is CATSAPGRLETFF.

The J gene is TRBJ2-7, the V gene TRBV5-1; 10 bases align to TRBD1. Germline CDR1 SGHRS, CDR2 YFSETQ. CDR3 length equals 17 residues. V gave up 0 bases and J gave up 3 bases; unmatched junction bases: 9. CDR3 coding DNA: TGCGCCAGCAGCTTGGCCGGGGGACAGGGGACCTACTACGAGCAGTACTTC. This gives the protein CASSLAGGQGTYYEQYF. Full variable domain (missing parts from reference TRBV5-1 and TRBJ2-7): KAGVTQTPRYLIKTRGQQVTLSCSPISGHRSVSWYQQTPGQGLQFLFEYFSETQRNKGNFPGRFSGRQFSNSRSEMNVSTLELGDSALYLCASSLAGGQGTYYEQYFGPGTRLTVT.

This clonotype was counted a few times. The V gene is TRBV11-2, the J gene TRBJ2-1, with TRBD2 as a possible D gene (6 bases). The germline CDR1 and CDR2 sequences are SGHAT and FQNNGV. V was trimmed by 5 bases and J by 1 base, leaving 15 bases between them. The length of the CDR3 is 16 residues. CDR3 amino acids: CASSTGLAPSYNEQFF. The CDR3 region has the DNA TGTGCCAGCAGCACGGGGCTAGCGCCATCCTACAATGAGCAGTTCTTC. Full variable domain (outside the CDR3, taken from reference TRBV11-2 and TRBJ2-1): EAGVAQSPRYKIIEKRQSVAFWCNPISGHATLYWYQQILGQGPKLLIQFQNNGVVDDSQLPKDRFSAERLKGVDSTLKIQPAKLEDSAVYLCASSTGLAPSYNEQFFGPGTRLTVL.

The chain couples TRBV29-1 to TRBJ2-2, with D possibly TRBD1 on 6 matching bases. The CDR3 is 16 amino acids. CDR1 and CDR2 (germline): SQVTM, ANQGSEA. Trimming took off 3 bases at V and 1 base at J, with 15 bases between the two ends. The CDR3, as DNA: TGCAGCGTTGAGGGGTTCGCAGGGGAGAACACCGGGGAGCTGTTTTTT. This translates into CSVEGFAGENTGELFF.

This clonotype showed up many times. The chain couples TRBV20-1 to TRBJ2-3, with 12 bases lining up with TRBD2. In germline, CDR1 is DFQATT, CDR2 SNEGSKA (reference sequence). Losses at the gene ends were 2 bases for V and 5 bases for J; bases not matched to a gene: 5. This CDR3 is built from 15 residues. CDR3: CSARPSGRAQDTQYF. The CDR3, as DNA: TGCAGTGCTAGACCTAGCGGGAGGGCCCAAGATACGCAGTATTTT.

This clonotype was counted many times. The chain links TRBV7-2 to TRBJ2-5; tentative D call: TRBD2 (6 bases). CDR1 SGHTA and CDR2 FQGNSA come from the germline V gene. Trimming pared 6 bases from V and 5 bases from J, leaving 16 bases between. The CDR3 is 14 amino acids. The CDR3 loop is CASSLGTLGETQYF. CDR3 DNA: TGTGCCAGCAGTCTAGGGACTTTGGGGGAGACCCAGTACTTC. The complete variable domain, with remaining parts taken from reference TRBV7-2 and TRBJ2-5, reads GAGVSQSPSNKVTEKGKDVELRCDPISGHTALYWYRQSLGQGLEFLIYFQGNSAPDKSGLPSDRFSAERTGGSVSTLTIQRTQQEDSAVYLCASSLGTLGETQYFGPGTRLLVL.

This clonotype was recorded many times. V usage is TRBV7-9 and J usage is TRBJ1-1, with D unclear. With 1 base removed from V and 2 bases from J, the gap between germline ends came to 8 bases. The CDR3 totals 14 residues. Germline values: CDR1 SEHNR, CDR2 FQNEAQ (reference sequence). The chain's CDR3 is CASSLGHSNTEAFF. DNA of the CDR3: TGTGCCAGCAGCTTAGGGCACAGTAACACTGAAGCTTTCTTT.

The chain is built from TRBV20-1 and TRBJ1-6, with D hard to call. Germline CDR1 and CDR2: DFQATT and SNEGSKA (reference sequence). V dropped 6 bases and J dropped 2 bases, with 23 bases sitting between them. The CDR3 consists of 18 residues. The DNA of the CDR3 is TGCAGTGCCGGACTACGACTACCTGAGGACGCCTATAATTCACCCCTCCACTTT. Residues: CSAGLRLPEDAYNSPLHF.

This clonotype was counted many times. This chain joins TRBV7-3 and TRBJ2-2, with D possibly called TRBD1 or TRBD2 (5 bases each). The V end lost 6 bases, the J end lost 6 bases, and 14 bases lay between the germline ends. Per the germline V gene, CDR1 is SGHTA and CDR2 is FQGTGA. There are 14 residues in the CDR3. DNA of the CDR3: TGTGCCAGCAGTCCCCGACAGAGGGCCGGGGAGCTGTTTTTT. Protein: CASSPRQRAGELFF.

This clonotype was counted only a few times. The chain combines TRBV29-1 with TRBJ2-1; D may match TRBD1 or TRBD2 (5 bases each). The germline V gene encodes CDR1 SQVTM and CDR2 ANQGSEA. V was shortened by 4 bases and J by 0 bases, with 10 bases between the two germline ends. This CDR3 contains 14 residues. Here the CDR3 reads CSVGRGTSYNEQFF. The CDR3 coding sequence is TGCAGCGTTGGACGGGGCACCTCCTACAATGAGCAGTTCTTC.

This clonotype occurred a few times. The chain is built from TRBV28 and TRBJ2-3; D is tentatively TRBD1 or TRBD2 (5 bases each). The CDR3 is made up of 15 amino acids. Germline V gene sequence: CDR1 MDHEN, CDR2 SYDVKM. The ends were cut back, 6 bases at V and 3 bases at J, with 16 bases in the middle. CDR3 DNA sequence: TGTGCCAGCAGCCCTATGAGGGGCGGGACAGATACGCAGTATTTT. Translation gives CASSPMRGGTDTQYF.

V usage is TRBV21-1 and J usage is TRBJ2-3; TRBD2 was called by the table and not checked on the DNA. TRBV21-1 is a pseudogene segment. The CDR3 runs 16 residues. CDR3 DNA: TGTGCCAGCAGCAAAGCTGGGCTAGCGGGAGTAGATACGCAGTATTTT. It is translated as CASSKAGLAGVDTQYF.

This clonotype appeared many times. V usage is TRBV20-1 and J usage is TRBJ2-7; D gene unclear. Looked up from germline, CDR1 is DFQATT and CDR2 is SNEGSKA (reference sequence). This CDR3 is built from 13 residues. V lost 3 bases and J 2 bases, leaving 11 bases between the germline ends. CDR3 nucleotide sequence: TGCAGTGCTAGGTTCGGGTTAGCCTACGAGCAGTACTTC. It encodes CSARFGLAYEQYF.

This clonotype was recorded at least ten times. The rearrangement joins TRBV25-1 to TRBJ1-3; no reliable D call. V lost 4 bases to trimming and J lost 3 bases, with 4 bases between them. The V gene's germline CDR1 is MGHDK and CDR2 SYGVNS. CDR3 length: 12 amino acids. CDR3 bases: TGTGCCAGCAGTGCCCGTGGAAACACCATATATTTT. Its translation is CASSARGNTIYF.

This clonotype was seen repeatedly, ten times or more. This chain connects TRBV7-2 to TRBJ2-3; no definite D call. CDR1 SGHTA and CDR2 FQGNSA come from the germline V gene. The ends were cut back, 2 bases at V and 0 bases at J, with 15 bases in the middle. This CDR3 is 17 amino acids long. CDR3 residues: CASSLRAWLYSTDTQYF. Written as DNA, the CDR3 is TGTGCCAGCAGCTTAAGGGCGTGGCTTTATAGCACAGATACGCAGTATTTT.